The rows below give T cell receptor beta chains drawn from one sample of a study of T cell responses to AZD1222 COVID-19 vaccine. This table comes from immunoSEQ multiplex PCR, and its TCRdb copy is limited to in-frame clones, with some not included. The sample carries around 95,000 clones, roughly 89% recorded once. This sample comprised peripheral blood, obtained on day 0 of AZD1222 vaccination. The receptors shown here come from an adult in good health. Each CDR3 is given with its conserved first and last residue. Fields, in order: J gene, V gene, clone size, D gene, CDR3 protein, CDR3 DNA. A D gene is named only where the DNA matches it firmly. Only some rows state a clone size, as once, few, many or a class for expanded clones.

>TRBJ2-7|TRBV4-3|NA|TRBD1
CARVWRQGFSYEQYF
TGCGCCAGAGTTTGGAGACAGGGCTTCTCCTACGAGCAGTACTTC
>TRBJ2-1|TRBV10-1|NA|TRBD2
CASSKNEEGGGAGEQFF
TGCGCCAGCAGTAAAAACGAGGAGGGCGGGGGGGCCGGTGAGCAGTTCTTC
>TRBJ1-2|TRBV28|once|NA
CASSRPGSGGSTF
TGTGCCAGTAGCCGCCCGGGGAGTGGGGGCTCTACCTTC
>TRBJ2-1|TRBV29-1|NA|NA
CSVPWGYNEQFF
TGCAGCGTTCCGTGGGGCTACAATGAGCAGTTCTTC
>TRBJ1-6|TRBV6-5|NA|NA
CAESSSYNSPLHF
TGTGCCGAGTCTAGCTCCTATAATTCACCCCTCCACTTT
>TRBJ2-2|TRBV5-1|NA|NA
CASMGELGPNTGELFF
TGCGCCAGCATGGGGGAGCTGGGCCCGAACACCGGGGAGCTGTTTTTT
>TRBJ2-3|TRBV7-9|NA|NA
CASSLKRGAEDTQYF
TGTGCCAGCAGCTTAAAAAGGGGCGCGGAAGATACGCAGTATTTT
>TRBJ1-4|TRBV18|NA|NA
CASSFSTGTTNEKLFF
TGTGCCAGCTCATTTTCGACAGGAACAACTAATGAAAAACTGTTTTTT
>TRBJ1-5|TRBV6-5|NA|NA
CASSNRVVGQPQHF
TGTGCCAGCAGCAACAGGGTTGTAGGGCAGCCCCAGCATTTT
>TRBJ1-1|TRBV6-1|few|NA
CASSGLRGGVAGMNTEAFF
TGTGCCAGCAGTGGGCTCCGGGGAGGGGTTGCGGGAATGAACACTGAAGCTTTCTTT
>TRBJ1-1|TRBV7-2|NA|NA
CASSSPGFGTEEAFF
TGTGCCAGCAGCTCCCCGGGTTTTGGGACCGAGGAGGCTTTCTTT
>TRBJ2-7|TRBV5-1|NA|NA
CASSLEGGGSHEQYF
TGCGCCAGCAGCTTGGAGGGGGGAGGGTCCCACGAGCAGTACTTC
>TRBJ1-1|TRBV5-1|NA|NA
CASSSRAGRISTEAFF
TGCGCCAGCAGCTCCAGGGCAGGTCGAATTTCCACTGAAGCTTTCTTT
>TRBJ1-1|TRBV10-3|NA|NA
CAIRRGGPVNTEAFF
TGTGCCATACGGCGAGGGGGGCCGGTGAACACTGAAGCTTTCTTT
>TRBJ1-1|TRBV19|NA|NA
CASSVVEGLNTEAFF
TGTGCCAGTAGTGTTGTGGAAGGATTGAACACTGAAGCTTTCTTT
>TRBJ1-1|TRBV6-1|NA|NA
CASSEAKKAFF
TGTGCCAGCAGTGAAGCCAAGAAAGCTTTCTTT
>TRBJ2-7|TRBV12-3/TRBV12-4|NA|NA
CASRGSSYEQYF
TGTGCCAGCAGGGGAAGTTCCTACGAGCAGTACTTC
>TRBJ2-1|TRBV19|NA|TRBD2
CASSQLAGVVDEQFF
TGTGCCAGTAGTCAACTAGCGGGAGTGGTCGATGAGCAGTTCTTC
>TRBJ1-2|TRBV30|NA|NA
CAWSVPGSYTF
TGTGCCTGGAGTGTACCCGGGAGCTACACCTTC
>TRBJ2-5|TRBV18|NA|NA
CASSTQETQYF
TGTGCCAGCTCAACTCAAGAGACCCAGTACTTC
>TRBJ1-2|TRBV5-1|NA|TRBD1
CASSQYLMDRGNYGYTF
TGCGCCAGCAGCCAATATTTAATGGACAGGGGGAACTATGGCTACACCTTC
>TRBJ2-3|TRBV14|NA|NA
CASSFGPFFTDTQYF
TGTGCCAGCAGCTTTGGGCCGTTTTTCACAGATACGCAGTATTTT
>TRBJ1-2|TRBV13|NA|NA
CASSLGPEGGGYTF
TGTGCCAGCAGCTTAGGCCCCGAGGGCGGGGGCTACACCTTC
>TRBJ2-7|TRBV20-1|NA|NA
CSVISDYEQYF
TGCAGTGTGATATCCGACTACGAGCAGTACTTC
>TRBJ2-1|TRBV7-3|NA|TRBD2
CASSFRMGRLADHNEQFF
TGTGCCAGCAGCTTCCGCATGGGGAGGCTAGCGGACCACAATGAGCAGTTCTTC
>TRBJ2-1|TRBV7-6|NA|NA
CASSLGRSSDAFSYNEQFF
TGTGCCAGCAGCTTGGGGCGGAGCTCCGATGCTTTCTCCTACAATGAGCAGTTCTTC
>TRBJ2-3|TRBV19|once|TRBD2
CASSPRGREVTDTQYF
TGTGCCAGTAGTCCCCGTGGGCGGGAGGTTACAGATACGCAGTATTTT
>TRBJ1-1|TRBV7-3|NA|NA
CASSLMGRNTEAFF
TGTGCCAGCAGCTTGATGGGGAGGAACACTGAAGCTTTCTTT
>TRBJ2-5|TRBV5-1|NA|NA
CASSLGGNSKETQYF
TGCGCCAGCAGCTTGGGCGGGAACAGCAAAGAGACCCAGTACTTC
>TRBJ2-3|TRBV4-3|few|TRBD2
CASSPTAGTSAILTQYF
TGCGCCAGCAGCCCAACCGCCGGGACTAGCGCCATATTGACGCAGTATTTT
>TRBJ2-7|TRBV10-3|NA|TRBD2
CAISENGGVQYF
TGTGCCATCAGTGAGAATGGGGGGGTGCAGTACTTC
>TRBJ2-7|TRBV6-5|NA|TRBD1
CASRDPGQGRHEQYF
TGTGCCAGCAGAGACCCGGGACAGGGGCGGCACGAGCAGTACTTC
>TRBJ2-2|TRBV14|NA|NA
CASSQISGELFF
TGTGCCAGCAGCCAGATAAGCGGGGAGCTGTTTTTT
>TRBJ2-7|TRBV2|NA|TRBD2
CASGNGGVVGEQYF
TGTGCCAGCGGTAACGGGGGGGTAGTCGGCGAGCAGTACTTC
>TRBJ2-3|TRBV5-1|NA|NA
CASSFGGLQGDTQYF
TGCGCCAGCAGCTTCGGCGGCCTCCAGGGAGATACGCAGTATTTT
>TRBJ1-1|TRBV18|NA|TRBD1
CASSPPQGQRNTEAFF
TGTGCCAGCTCACCACCCCAGGGACAGAGGAACACTGAAGCTTTCTTT
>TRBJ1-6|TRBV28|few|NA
CASSMGSYNSPLHF
TGTGCCAGTAGCATGGGCTCCTATAATTCACCCCTCCACTTT
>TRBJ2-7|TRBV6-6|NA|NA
CAVRFQGDSYEQYF
TGTGCCGTAAGATTCCAGGGTGATTCCTACGAGCAGTACTTC
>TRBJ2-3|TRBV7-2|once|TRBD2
CASSTRTSGFPDTQYF
TGTGCCAGCAGCACCCGGACTAGCGGGTTCCCAGATACGCAGTATTTT
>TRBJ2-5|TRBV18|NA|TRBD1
CASSPRATGQETQYF
TGTGCCAGCTCACCAAGGGCGACAGGGCAAGAGACCCAGTACTTC
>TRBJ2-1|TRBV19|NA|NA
CASSIGWGPLNEQFF
TGTGCCAGTAGTATCGGTTGGGGCCCTCTCAATGAGCAGTTCTTC
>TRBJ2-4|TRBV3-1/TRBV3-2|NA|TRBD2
CASSLSPGLAGIGIQYF
TGTGCCAGCAGCCTCTCCCCAGGACTAGCGGGGATAGGCATTCAGTACTTC
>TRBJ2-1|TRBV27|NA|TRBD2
CASSSGLAGLTGHEQFF
TGTGCCAGCAGTTCGGGACTAGCGGGCCTCACGGGCCATGAGCAGTTCTTC
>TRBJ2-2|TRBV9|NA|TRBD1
CASSPPHGTGNGTGELFF
TGTGCCAGCAGCCCCCCTCATGGGACAGGGAATGGCACCGGGGAGCTGTTTTTT
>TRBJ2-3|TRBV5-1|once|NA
CASSSENTDTQYF
TGCGCCAGCAGCTCCGAAAACACAGATACGCAGTATTTT
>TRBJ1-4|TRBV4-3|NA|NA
CASSSRWSNEKLFF
TGCGCCAGCAGTTCCCGCTGGAGTAATGAAAAACTGTTTTTT
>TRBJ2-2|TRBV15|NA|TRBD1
CATSGGNTGELFF
TGTGCCACCTCAGGGGGAAACACCGGGGAGCTGTTTTTT
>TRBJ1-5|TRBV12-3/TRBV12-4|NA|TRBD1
CASSLGQGLPQHF
TGTGCCAGCAGCCTGGGACAGGGTCTTCCCCAGCATTTT